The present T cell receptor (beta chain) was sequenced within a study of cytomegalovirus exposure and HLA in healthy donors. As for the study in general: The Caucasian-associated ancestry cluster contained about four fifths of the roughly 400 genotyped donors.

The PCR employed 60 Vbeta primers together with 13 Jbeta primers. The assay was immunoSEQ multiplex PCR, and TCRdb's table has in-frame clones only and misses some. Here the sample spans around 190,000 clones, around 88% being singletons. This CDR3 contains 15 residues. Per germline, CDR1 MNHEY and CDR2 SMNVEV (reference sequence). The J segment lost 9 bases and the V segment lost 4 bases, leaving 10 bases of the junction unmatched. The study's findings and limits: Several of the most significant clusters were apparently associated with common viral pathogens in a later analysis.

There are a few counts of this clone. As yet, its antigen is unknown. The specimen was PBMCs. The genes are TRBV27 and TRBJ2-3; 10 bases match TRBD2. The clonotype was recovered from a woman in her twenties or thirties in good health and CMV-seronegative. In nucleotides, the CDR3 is TGTGCCAGCAGTTCTTTTTCTAGCGGGAGAGGAACGCAGTATTTT. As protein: CASSSFSSGRGTQYF.